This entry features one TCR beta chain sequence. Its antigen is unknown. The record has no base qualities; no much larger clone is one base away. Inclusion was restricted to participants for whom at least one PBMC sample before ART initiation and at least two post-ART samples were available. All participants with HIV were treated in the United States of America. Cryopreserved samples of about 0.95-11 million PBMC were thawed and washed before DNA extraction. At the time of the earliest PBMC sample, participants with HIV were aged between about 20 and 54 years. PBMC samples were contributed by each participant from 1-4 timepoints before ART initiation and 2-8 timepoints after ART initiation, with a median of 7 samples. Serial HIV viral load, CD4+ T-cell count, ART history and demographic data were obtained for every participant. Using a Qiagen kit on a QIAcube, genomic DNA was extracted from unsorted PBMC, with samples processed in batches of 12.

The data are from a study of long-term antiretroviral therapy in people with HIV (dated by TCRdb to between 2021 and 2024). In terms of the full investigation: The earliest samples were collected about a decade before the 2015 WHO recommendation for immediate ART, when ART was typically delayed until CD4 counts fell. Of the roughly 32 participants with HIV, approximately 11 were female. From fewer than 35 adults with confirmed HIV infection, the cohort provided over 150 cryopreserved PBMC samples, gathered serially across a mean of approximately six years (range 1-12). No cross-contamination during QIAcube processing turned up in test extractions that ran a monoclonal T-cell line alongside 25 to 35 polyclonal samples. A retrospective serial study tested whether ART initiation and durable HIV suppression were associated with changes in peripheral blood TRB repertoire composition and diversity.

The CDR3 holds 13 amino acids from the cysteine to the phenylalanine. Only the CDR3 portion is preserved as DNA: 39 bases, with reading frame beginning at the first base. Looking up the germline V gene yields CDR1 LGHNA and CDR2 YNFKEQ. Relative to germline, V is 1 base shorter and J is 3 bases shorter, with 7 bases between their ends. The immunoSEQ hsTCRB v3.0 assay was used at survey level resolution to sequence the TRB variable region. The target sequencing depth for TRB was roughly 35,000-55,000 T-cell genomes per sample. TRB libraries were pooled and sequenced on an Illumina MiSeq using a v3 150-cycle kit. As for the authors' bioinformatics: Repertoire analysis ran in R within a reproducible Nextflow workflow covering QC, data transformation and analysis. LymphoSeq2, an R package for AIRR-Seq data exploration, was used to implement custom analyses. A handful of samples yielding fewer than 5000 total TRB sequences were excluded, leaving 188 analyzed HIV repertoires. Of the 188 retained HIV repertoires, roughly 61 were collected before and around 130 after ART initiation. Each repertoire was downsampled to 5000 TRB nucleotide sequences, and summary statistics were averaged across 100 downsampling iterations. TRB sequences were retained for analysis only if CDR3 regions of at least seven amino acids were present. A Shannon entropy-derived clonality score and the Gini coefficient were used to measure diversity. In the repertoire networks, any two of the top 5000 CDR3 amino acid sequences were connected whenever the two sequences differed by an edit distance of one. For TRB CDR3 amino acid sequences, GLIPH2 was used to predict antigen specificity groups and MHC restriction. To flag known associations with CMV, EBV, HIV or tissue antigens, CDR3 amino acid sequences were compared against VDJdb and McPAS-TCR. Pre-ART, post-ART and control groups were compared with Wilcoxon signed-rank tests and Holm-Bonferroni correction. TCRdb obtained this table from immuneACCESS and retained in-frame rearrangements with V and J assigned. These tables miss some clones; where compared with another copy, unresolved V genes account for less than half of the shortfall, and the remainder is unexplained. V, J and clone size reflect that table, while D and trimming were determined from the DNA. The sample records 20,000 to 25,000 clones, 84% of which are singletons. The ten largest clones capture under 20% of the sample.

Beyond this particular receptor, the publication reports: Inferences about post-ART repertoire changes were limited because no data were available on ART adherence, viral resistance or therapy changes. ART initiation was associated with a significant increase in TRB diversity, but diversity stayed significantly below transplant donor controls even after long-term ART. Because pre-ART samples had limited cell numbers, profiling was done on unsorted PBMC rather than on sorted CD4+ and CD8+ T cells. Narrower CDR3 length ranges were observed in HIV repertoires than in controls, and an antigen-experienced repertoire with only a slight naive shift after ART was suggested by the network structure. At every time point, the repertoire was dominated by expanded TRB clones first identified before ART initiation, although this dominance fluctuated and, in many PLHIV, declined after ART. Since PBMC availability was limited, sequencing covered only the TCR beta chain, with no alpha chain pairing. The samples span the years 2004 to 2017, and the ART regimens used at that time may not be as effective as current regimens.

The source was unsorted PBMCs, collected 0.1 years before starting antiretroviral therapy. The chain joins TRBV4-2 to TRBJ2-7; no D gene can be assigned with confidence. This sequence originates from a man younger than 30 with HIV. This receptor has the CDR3 CASSQVVGYEQYF. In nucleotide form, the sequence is TGTGCCAGCAGCCAAGTTGTCGGCTACGAGCAGTACTTC.